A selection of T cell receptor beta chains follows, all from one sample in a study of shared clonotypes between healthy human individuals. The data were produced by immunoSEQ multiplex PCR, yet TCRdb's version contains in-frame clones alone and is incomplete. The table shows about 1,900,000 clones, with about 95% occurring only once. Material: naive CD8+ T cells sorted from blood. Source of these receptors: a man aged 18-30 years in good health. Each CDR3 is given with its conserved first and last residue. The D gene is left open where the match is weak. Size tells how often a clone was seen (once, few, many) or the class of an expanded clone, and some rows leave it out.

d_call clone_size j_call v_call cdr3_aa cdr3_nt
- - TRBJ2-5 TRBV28 CASSTKEVLALRFAQYF TGTGCCAGCAGCACTAAAGAGGTCCTAGCTTTAAGGTTCGCCCAGTACTTC
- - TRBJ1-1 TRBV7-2 CASSLVVRTEAFF TGTGCCAGCAGCTTAGTTGTAAGGACTGAAGCTTTCTTT
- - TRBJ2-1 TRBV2 CASSDSRGNEQFF TGTGCCAGCAGTGACTCCAGGGGAAATGAGCAGTTCTTC
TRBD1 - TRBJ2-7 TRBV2 CASSGTAYEQYF TGTGCCAGCTCCGGGACAGCCTACGAGCAGTACTTC
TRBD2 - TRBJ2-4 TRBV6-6 CASSFLMGGENIQYF TGTGCCAGCAGTTTCCTCATGGGGGGGGAAAACATTCAGTACTTC
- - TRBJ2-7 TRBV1 CTSSRVLAESSYEQYF TGCACCAGCAGCCGCGTACTAGCGGAAAGCTCCTACGAGCAGTACTTC
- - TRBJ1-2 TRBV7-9 CASSLGINYGYTF TGTGCCAGCAGCTTAGGAATTAACTATGGCTACACCTTC
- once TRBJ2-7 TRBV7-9 CASAAGSYEQYF TGTGCCAGCGCAGCCGGGAGCTACGAGCAGTACTTC
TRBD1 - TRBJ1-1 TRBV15 CATSRGITGVATEAFF TGTGCCACCAGCAGAGGGATCACAGGGGTGGCCACTGAAGCTTTCTTT
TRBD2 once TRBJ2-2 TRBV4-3 CASSHTELVAGGPKTGELFF TGCGCCAGCAGCCATACGGAGTTGGTGGCGGGAGGGCCGAAGACCGGGGAGCTGTTTTTT
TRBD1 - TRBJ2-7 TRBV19 CASSVGQAYEQYF TGTGCCAGTAGTGTTGGACAGGCCTACGAGCAGTACTTC
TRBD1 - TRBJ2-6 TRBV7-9 CASGTGISGANVLTF TGTGCCAGTGGGACAGGAATCTCTGGGGCCAACGTCCTGACTTTC
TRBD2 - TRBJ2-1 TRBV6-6 CASSLGTGGNEQFF TGTGCCAGCAGTTTGGGGACCGGGGGGAATGAGCAGTTCTTC
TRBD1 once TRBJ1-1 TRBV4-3 CASSQETGTGAFTAFF TGCGCCAGCAGCCAAGAGACCGGGACAGGGGCCTTTACGGCTTTCTTT
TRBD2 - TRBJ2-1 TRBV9 CASSVGLAGELYNEQFF TGTGCCAGCAGCGTTGGACTAGCGGGGGAACTCTACAATGAGCAGTTCTTC
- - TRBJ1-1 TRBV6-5 CASSPGISNTEAFF TGTGCCAGCAGCCCAGGGATTTCGAACACTGAAGCTTTCTTT
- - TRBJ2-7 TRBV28 CASSPRGVPSYEQYF TGTGCCAGCAGCCCCAGGGGGGTGCCGTCGTACGAGCAGTACTTC
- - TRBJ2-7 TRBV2 CASSVAGLSYEQYF TGTGCCAGCAGTGTCGCAGGGCTTTCCTACGAGCAGTACTTC
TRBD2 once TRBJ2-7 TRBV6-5 CASSYSGTSAYEQYF TGTGCCAGCAGTTACTCAGGGACTAGCGCCTACGAGCAGTACTTC
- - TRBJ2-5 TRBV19 CASRSGWETQYF TGTGCCAGTAGGTCAGGGTGGGAGACCCAGTACTTC
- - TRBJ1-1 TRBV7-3 CASSSVAGMNTEAFF TGTGCCAGCAGCTCTGTCGCCGGCATGAACACTGAAGCTTTCTTT
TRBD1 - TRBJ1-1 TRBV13 CASSLRGQGLNTEAFF TGTGCCAGCAGCTTAAGAGGACAGGGGTTGAACACTGAAGCTTTCTTT
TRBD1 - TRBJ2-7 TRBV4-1 CASSQEDRLIYEQYF TGCGCCAGCAGCCAGGAGGACAGGTTAATCTACGAGCAGTACTTC
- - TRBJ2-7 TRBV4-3 CASSQAITVYEQYF TGCGCCAGCAGCCAAGCAATCACGGTTTACGAGCAGTACTTC
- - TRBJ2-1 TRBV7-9 CASSLEGGDEQFF TGTGCCAGCAGCTTAGAGGGGGGCGATGAGCAGTTCTTC
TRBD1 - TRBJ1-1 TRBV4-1 CASSQRTGDTEAFF TGCGCCAGCAGCCAACGGACAGGGGACACTGAAGCTTTCTTT
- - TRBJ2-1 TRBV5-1 CASSLEGGISYNEQFF TGCGCCAGCAGCTTGGAAGGGGGGATCTCGTACAATGAGCAGTTCTTC
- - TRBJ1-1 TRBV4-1 CASSQIGGPEAFF TGCGCCAGCAGCCAAATAGGGGGACCTGAAGCTTTCTTT
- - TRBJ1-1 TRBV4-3 CASSQNGHGGNTEAFF TGCGCCAGCAGCCAAAACGGTCACGGTGGGAACACTGAAGCTTTCTTT
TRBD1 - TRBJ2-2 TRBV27 CASGWTGDTGELFF TGTGCCAGTGGTTGGACAGGGGACACCGGGGAGCTGTTTTTT
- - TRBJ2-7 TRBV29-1 CSVDLPGEQYF TGCAGCGTTGATCTTCCTGGGGAGCAGTACTTC
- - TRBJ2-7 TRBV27 CASSPTSWGSHEQYF TGTGCCAGCAGTCCCACTTCTTGGGGTTCCCACGAGCAGTACTTC
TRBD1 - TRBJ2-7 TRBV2 CASSVGQGANEQYF TGTGCCAGCAGTGTAGGACAGGGGGCTAACGAGCAGTACTTC
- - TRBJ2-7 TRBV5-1 CASRHFVGQSAYEQYF TGCGCCAGCAGACATTTCGTCGGACAGTCTGCCTACGAGCAGTACTTC
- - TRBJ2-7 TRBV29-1 CSAPLRGEQYF TGCAGCGCACCGCTCCGGGGCGAGCAGTACTTC
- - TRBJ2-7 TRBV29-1 CSGGQSYEQYF TGCAGCGGCGGACAGTCGTACGAGCAGTACTTC
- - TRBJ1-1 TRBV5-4 CASSRRDTEAFF TGTGCCAGCAGCCGCAGGGACACTGAAGCTTTCTTT
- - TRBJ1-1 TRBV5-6 CASSVRDRGYTEAFF TGTGCCAGCAGCGTCCGGGACCGAGGGTACACTGAAGCTTTCTTT
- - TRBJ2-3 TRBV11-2 CASSLVGLASTDTQYF TGTGCCAGCAGCTTAGTAGGGCTAGCGAGCACAGATACGCAGTATTTT
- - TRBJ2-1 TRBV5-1 CASSLTHRDPLPGEQFF TGCGCCAGCAGCCTTACTCACCGGGACCCCCTTCCTGGGGAGCAGTTCTTC
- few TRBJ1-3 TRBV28 CASSEQGIGNTIYF TGTGCCAGCAGCGAACAGGGAATTGGAAACACCATATATTTT
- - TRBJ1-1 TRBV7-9 CASSPPAENTEAFF TGTGCCAGCAGCCCACCCGCCGAGAACACTGAAGCTTTCTTT
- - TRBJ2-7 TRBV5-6 CASSLWESGHYEQYF TGTGCCAGCAGCCTGTGGGAAAGCGGACATTACGAGCAGTACTTC
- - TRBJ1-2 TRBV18 CASSPNMGQENYGYTF TGTGCCAGCTCACCAAATATGGGACAAGAGAACTATGGCTACACCTTC
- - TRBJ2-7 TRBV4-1 CASSQGTGTYEQYF TGCGCCAGCAGTCAAGGTACGGGAACCTACGAGCAGTACTTC
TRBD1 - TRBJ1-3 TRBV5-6 CASSVTDRDSGNTIYF TGTGCCAGCAGCGTAACCGACAGGGACTCTGGAAACACCATATATTTT
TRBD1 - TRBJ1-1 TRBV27 CASSYGTGTAEAFF TGTGCCAGCAGTTACGGGACAGGGACGGCTGAAGCTTTCTTT
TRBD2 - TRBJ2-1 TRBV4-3 CASSQGTGGRPPYNEQFF TGCGCCAGCAGCCAAGGCACGGGCGGGAGGCCTCCCTACAATGAGCAGTTCTTC
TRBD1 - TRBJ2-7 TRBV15 CATSRDLGQGRYEQYF TGTGCCACCAGCAGAGATCTGGGACAGGGTCGCTACGAGCAGTACTTC
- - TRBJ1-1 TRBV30 CASLRGAYEAFF TGTGCTTCCCTGCGGGGGGCGTATGAAGCTTTCTTT
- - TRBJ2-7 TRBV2 CASREGGGYEQYF TGTGCCAGCAGGGAAGGGGGGGGTTACGAGCAGTACTTC
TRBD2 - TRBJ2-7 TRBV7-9 CASSLVAGGPDEQYF TGTGCCAGCAGCTTAGTTGCGGGAGGGCCGGATGAGCAGTACTTC
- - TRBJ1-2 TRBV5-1 CASSLVVAGTGYTF TGCGCCAGCAGCTTGGTAGTCGCAGGGACCGGCTACACCTTC